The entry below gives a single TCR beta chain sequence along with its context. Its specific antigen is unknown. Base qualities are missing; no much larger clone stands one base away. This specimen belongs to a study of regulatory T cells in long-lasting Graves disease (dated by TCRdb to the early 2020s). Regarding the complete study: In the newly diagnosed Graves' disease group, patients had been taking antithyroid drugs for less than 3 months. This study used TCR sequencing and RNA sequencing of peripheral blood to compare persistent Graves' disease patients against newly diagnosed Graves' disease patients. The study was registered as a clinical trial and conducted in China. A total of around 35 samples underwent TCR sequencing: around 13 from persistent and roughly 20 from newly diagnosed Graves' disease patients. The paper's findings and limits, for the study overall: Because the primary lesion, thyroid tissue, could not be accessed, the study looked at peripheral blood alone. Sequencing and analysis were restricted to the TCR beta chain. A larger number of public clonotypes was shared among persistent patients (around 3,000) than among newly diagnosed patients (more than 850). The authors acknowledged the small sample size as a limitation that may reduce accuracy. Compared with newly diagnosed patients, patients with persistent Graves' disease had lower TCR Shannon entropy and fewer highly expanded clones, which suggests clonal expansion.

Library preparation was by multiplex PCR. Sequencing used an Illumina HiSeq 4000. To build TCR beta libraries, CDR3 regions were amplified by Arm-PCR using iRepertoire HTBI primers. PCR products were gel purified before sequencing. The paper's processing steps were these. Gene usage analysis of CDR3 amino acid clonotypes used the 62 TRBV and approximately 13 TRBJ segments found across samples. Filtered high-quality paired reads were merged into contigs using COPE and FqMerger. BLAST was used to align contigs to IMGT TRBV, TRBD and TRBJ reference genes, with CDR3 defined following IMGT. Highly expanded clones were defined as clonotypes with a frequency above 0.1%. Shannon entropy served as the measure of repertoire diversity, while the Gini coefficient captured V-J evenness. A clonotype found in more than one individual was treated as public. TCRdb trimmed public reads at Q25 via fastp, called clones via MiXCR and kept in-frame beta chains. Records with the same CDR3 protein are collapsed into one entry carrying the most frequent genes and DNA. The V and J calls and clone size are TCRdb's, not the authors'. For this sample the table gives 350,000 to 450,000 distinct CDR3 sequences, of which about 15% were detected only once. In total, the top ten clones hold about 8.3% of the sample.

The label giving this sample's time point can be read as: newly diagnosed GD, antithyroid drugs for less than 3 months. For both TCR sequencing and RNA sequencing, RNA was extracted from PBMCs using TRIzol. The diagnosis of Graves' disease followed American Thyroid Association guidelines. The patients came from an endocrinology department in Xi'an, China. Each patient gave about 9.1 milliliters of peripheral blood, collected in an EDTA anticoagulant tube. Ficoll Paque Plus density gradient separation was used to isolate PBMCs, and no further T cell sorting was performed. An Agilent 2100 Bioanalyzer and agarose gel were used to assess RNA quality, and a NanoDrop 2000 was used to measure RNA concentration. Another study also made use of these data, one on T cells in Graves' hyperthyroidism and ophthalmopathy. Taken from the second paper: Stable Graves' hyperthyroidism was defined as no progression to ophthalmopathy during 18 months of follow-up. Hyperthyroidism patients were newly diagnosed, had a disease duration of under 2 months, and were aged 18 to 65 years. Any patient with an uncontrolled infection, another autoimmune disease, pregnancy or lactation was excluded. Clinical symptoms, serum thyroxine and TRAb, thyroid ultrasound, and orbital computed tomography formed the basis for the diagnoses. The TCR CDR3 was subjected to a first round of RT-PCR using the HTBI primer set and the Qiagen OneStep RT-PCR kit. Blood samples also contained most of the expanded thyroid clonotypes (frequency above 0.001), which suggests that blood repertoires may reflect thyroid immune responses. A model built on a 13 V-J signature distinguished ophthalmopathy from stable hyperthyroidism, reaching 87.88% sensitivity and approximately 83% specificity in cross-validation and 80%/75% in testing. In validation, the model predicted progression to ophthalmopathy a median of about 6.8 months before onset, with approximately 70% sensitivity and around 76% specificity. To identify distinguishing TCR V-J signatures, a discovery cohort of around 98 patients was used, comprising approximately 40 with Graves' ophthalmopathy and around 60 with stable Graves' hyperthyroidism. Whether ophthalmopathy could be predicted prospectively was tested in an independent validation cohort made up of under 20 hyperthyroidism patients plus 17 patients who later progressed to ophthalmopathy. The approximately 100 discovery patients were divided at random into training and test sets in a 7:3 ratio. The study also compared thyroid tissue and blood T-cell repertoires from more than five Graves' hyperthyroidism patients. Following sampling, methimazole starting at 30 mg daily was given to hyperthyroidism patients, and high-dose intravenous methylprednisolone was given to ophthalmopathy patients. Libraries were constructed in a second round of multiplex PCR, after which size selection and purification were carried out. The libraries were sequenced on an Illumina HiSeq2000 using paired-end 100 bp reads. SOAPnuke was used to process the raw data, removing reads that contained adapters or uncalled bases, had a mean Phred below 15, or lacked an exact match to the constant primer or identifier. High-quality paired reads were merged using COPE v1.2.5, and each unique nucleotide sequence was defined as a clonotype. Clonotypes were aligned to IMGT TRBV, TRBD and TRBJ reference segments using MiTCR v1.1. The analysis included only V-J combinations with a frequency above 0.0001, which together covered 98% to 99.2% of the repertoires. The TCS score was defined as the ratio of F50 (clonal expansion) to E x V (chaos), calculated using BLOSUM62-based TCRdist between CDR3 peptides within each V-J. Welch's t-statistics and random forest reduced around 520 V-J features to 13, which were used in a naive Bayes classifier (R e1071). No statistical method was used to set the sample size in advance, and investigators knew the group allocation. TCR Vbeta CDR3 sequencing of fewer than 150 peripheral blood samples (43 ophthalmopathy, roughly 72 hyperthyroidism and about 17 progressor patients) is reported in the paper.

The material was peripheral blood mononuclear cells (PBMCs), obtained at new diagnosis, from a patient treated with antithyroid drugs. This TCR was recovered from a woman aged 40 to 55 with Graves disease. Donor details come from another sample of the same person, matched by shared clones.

The nucleotide sequence reads as follows: TGTGCCAGCAGCTTAAAGGGTTTTCACGAGCAGTACTTC. Its protein product is CASSLKGFHEQYF. The sequence links TRBV7-9 to TRBJ2-7; no D gene is confidently identified. CDR1 and CDR2 are drawn from the germline V gene (reference sequence): SEHNR, FQNEAQ. V loses 2 bases, J loses 5 bases, and the germline ends lie 10 bases apart. The CDR3 holds 13 amino acids from the cysteine to the phenylalanine. Only the CDR3 region is kept as DNA, spanning 39 bases read in frame from base 1.